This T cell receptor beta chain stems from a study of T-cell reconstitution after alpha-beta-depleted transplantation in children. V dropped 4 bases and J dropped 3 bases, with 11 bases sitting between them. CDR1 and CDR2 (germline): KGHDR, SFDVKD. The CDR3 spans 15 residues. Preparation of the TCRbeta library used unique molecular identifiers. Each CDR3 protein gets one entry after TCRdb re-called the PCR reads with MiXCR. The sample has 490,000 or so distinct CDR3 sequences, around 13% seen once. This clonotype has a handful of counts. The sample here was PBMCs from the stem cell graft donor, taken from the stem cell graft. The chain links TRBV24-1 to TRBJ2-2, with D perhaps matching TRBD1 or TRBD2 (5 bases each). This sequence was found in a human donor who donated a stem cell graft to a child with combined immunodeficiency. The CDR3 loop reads CATSEAGTDTGELFF. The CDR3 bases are TGTGCCACCAGTGAAGCAGGGACGGACACCGGGGAGCTGTTTTTT.